This TCR beta chain was obtained from a study of cytomegalovirus exposure and HLA in healthy donors. Study summary: Earlier work reported 117 million unique TCR beta sequences from some 180 million T cells. For the roughly 370 genotyped donors, roughly 81% fell within the Caucasian-associated ancestry cluster. Study-level points and caveats: Reportedly, fewer N-insertions than the approximately 600-donor mean appeared in an Asian-associated ancestry cluster in a later analysis. Sequencing likely produced, as an artifact, a cluster of highly shared sequence variants.

This clone came up a few times. The antigen is not known. The PCR made use of 60 Vbeta and 13 Jbeta primers. TCRdb keeps only in-frame clones here, not all; method: immunoSEQ multiplex PCR. The sample comprises 160,000 or so clones, roughly 89% of which are singletons, and 0.7% to 1% rests with the top ten. Per germline, CDR1 MNHEY and CDR2 SVGAGI. CDR3 length: 13 residues. The junction had 7 bases not matched to a gene; V was cut back by 6 bases and J by 6 bases. This clonotype originated in a young woman in good health and CMV-seronegative. V usage is TRBV6-5 and J usage is TRBJ1-1; 7 positions match TRBD1. The sample taken for sequencing was PBMCs. The CDR3 DNA follows: TGTGCCAGCAGAGAGACAGGGAAACCTGAAGCTTTCTTT. Translating it yields CASRETGKPEAFF.